The rows below give T cell receptor beta chains drawn from one sample of a study of cytomegalovirus exposure and HLA in healthy donors. Sequencing was performed with immunoSEQ multiplex PCR; in TCRdb, only in-frame clones are kept and a portion is missing. The sample contains 190,000 or so clones, 80% of which appear only once. The source material was PBMCs. These receptors came from a boy aged 5-17 years in good health and CMV-seronegative. The CDR3 runs from the conserved cysteine through the conserved F or W. Fields, in order: clone size, J gene, V gene, D gene, CDR3 DNA, CDR3 protein. A D gene is named only where the DNA matches it firmly. The size entry is marked missing in some rows and otherwise reads once, few, many or a size class.

>.|TRBJ1-2|TRBV5-5|.
TGTGCCAGCAGGGAGATCCAGGGTGATGGCTACACCTTC
CASREIQGDGYTF
>.|TRBJ2-1|TRBV11-1|TRBD1
TGTGCCAGCAGCCATAAGGGACAGAGCTCCTACAATGAGCAGTTCTTC
CASSHKGQSSYNEQFF
>.|TRBJ2-7|TRBV2|.
TGTGCCAGCAGTGAAAGCAGGGGTGGTTTGGGCGAGCAGTACTTC
CASSESRGGLGEQYF
>.|TRBJ2-4|TRBV10-3|TRBD1
TGTGCCATCAGTATGACAGGGTCAAACATTCAGTACTTC
CAISMTGSNIQYF
>.|TRBJ2-7|TRBV4-1|.
TGCGCCAGCAGCACTCCACCGCATTCACCCGAGCAGTACTTC
CASSTPPHSPEQYF
>.|TRBJ2-1|TRBV18|TRBD1
TGTGCCAGCTCACCAAGTATAGGACAGGGAGTGGGTGAGCAGTTCTTC
CASSPSIGQGVGEQFF
>.|TRBJ2-1|TRBV6-5|TRBD1
TGTGCCAGCAGTCGACAGGGGGGATACAACAATGAGCAGTTCTTC
CASSRQGGYNNEQFF
>.|TRBJ1-3|TRBV2|.
TGTGCCAGCGGGGGCCAGGGGCGCTCTGGAAACACCATATATTTT
CASGGQGRSGNTIYF
>few|TRBJ2-2|TRBV5-1|.
TGCGCCAGCAGCCAAGACCGGTCGGGGGTCGCCGGGGAGCTGTTTTTT
CASSQDRSGVAGELFF
>.|TRBJ2-5|TRBV5-1|TRBD2
TGCGCCAGCGGACTAGACCAAGAGACCCAGTACTTC
CASGLDQETQYF
>.|TRBJ2-3|TRBV7-3|.
TGTGCCAGCAGCCTGGCCGGGTCGCTTAGCACAGATACGCAGTATTTT
CASSLAGSLSTDTQYF
>.|TRBJ2-2|TRBV7-3|TRBD1
TGTGCCAGCAGCTTAGGACAGGGGGCAAACACCGGGGAGCTGTTTTTT
CASSLGQGANTGELFF
>.|TRBJ2-3|TRBV2|.
TGTGCCAGCAGGGACAGACCAGATACGCAGTATTTT
CASRDRPDTQYF
>.|TRBJ2-7|TRBV19|TRBD1
TGTGCCAGTAGTTCAGGACAGGGGGTAGTCTACGAGCAGTACTTC
CASSSGQGVVYEQYF
>.|TRBJ2-1|TRBV4-3|.
TGCGCCAGCAGCCAAGTTTCTAAATACAATGAGCAGTTCTTC
CASSQVSKYNEQFF
>.|TRBJ1-5|TRBV27|.
TGTGCCAGCGGTTCAGGGGATCAGCCCCAGCATTTT
CASGSGDQPQHF
>.|TRBJ2-2|TRBV10-3|.
TGTGCCACCCGAGGGTCCACCGGGGAGCTGTTTTTT
CATRGSTGELFF
>few|TRBJ2-4|TRBV6-6|.
TGTGCCAGCAGTCAGGCAGGGGTGAAAAACATTCAGTACTTC
CASSQAGVKNIQYF
>.|TRBJ1-1|TRBV10-3|.
TGTGCCATCAGTGAGTTCGGGAACACTGAAGCTTTCTTT
CAISEFGNTEAFF
>.|TRBJ2-7|TRBV6-1|TRBD1
TGTGCAACTGCCGTCCAGGGGGCGTACGAGCAGTACTTC
CATAVQGAYEQYF
>.|TRBJ2-1|TRBV7-9|TRBD2
TGTTCCAGCAGCTTATCGACTAGCGGGTTCTTC
CSSSLSTSGFF
>.|TRBJ2-2|TRBV18|.
TGTGCCAGCTCACCGCTGGAGACAGCCGGGACCGGGGAGCTGTTTTTT
CASSPLETAGTGELFF
>.|TRBJ2-1|TRBV2|.
TGTGCCAGCAGTGTTGGCCCTTACAATGAGCAGTTCTTC
CASSVGPYNEQFF
>.|TRBJ1-5|TRBV4-1|.
TGCGCCAGCAGCCAAGAGGGCATTACCTCCAATCAGCCCCAGCATTTT
CASSQEGITSNQPQHF
>.|TRBJ2-2|TRBV19|TRBD1
TGTGCCAGTAGTAACCTTGGGACAGACACCGGGGAGCTGTTTTTT
CASSNLGTDTGELFF
>.|TRBJ2-7|TRBV10-3|TRBD2
TGTGCCATCAGTGAACCTGGACTAGCGGGCCTCTACGAGCAGTACTTC
CAISEPGLAGLYEQYF
>.|TRBJ2-3|TRBV30|.
TGTGCCTGGACGGCGGGGTTTACAGATACGCAGTATTTT
CAWTAGFTDTQYF